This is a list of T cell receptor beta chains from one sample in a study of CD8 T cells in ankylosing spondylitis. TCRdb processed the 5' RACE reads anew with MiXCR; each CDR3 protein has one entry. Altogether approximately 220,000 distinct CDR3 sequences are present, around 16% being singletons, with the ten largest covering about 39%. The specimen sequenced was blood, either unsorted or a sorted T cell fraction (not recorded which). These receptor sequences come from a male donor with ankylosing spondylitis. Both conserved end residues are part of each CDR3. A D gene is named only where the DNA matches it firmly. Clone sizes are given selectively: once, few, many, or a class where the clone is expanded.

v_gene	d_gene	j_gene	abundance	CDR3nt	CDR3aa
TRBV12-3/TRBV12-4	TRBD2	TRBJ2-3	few	TGTGCCAGCAGTTTAGGGACTAGCGGGGGATACGATACGCAGTATTTT	CASSLGTSGGYDTQYF
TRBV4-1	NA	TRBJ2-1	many	TGTGCCAGCAGTCAGTACAATGAGCAGTTCTTC	CASSQYNEQFF
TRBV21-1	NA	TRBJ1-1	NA	TGTGCCAGCAGCCTCCGGGAGCAGGGTAAAGCTTTCTTT	CASSLREQGKAFF
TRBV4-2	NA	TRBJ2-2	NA	TGTGCCAGCAGCCACCTGAACTCGGTCGGGGAGCTGTTTTTT	CASSHLNSVGELFF
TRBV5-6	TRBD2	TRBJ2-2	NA	TGTGCCAGCAGCTTGGTGGGGACTAGCAGCCCCGGGGGCACCGGGGAGCTGTTTTTT	CASSLVGTSSPGGTGELFF
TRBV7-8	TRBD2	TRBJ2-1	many	TGTGCCAGCAGCTTAGAACTAGCGGCCTACAATGAGCAGTTCTTC	CASSLELAAYNEQFF
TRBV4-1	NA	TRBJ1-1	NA	TGCGCCAGCAGCCCGGACCCGAACACTGAAGCTTTCTTT	CASSPDPNTEAFF
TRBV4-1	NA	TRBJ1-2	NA	TGCGCCAGCAGCCAAGATGGGACGGCGGCCCTGAACTATGGCTACACCTTC	CASSQDGTAALNYGYTF
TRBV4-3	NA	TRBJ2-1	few	TGCGCCAGCAGCCAAGATGGGGGGCTCACCTACAATGAGCAGTTCTTC	CASSQDGGLTYNEQFF
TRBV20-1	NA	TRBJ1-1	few	TGCAGTGCTAGCCTCCCGGGGAGGGACACTGAAGCTTTCTTT	CSASLPGRDTEAFF